This note documents a single TCR beta chain sequence. The antigen remains unidentified. The CDR3 is 15 amino acids. V was trimmed by 5 bases and J by 0 bases, leaving 12 bases between them. The data stem from a study of T cells in Graves' hyperthyroidism and ophthalmopathy. Study-wide findings and caveats: Blood held most thyroid clonotypes expanded above 0.001 frequency.

Authors of the study amplified TCR beta CDR3 regions from RNA transcripts. RT-PCR in the first round (using the HTBI primer set) targeted the TCR CDR3. TCRdb itself ran the multiplex PCR reads through MiXCR, one entry per CDR3 protein. Of 370,000 or so distinct CDR3 sequences listed, 20% to 25% are singletons. The receptor's source is a man in his forties or fifties with Graves' hyperthyroidism. The sequencing sample was made of blood. The genes are TRBV12-3 or TRBV12-4 and TRBJ2-3; TRBD1 or TRBD2 may be the D gene (5 bases each). This CDR3 is CASSPEGQSTDTQYF. The DNA of the CDR3 is TGTGCCAGCAGTCCCGAGGGGCAGAGCACAGATACGCAGTATTTT.